The clone carrying this TCR beta chain was counted only a few times. Original data processing: Reference gene primer amplification in the assay estimated nucleated cell counts. Profiling relied on immunoSEQ multiplex PCR, and the TCRdb table lists in-frame clones only, not all of them. That table furnishes V, J and clone size, whereas the DNA furnished D and trimming. Counted here are around 140,000 clones, around 80% occurring once; the ten biggest clones make up 4.5%. This record comes from a study of blood T cell repertoires in COVID-19. Turning to the study itself: Spain, Italy and the United States supplied samples that represented acute and convalescent COVID-19. PBMCs, B-cell-depleted T cells, or T cells provided the cDNA or gDNA that made up the material.

The CDR3 is 14 residues long. Germline V gene sequence: CDR1 SGHNT, CDR2 YYREEE (reference sequence). Between the trimmed V and J ends, which lost 4 bases and 5 bases, there was a span of 15 bases. The V call is TRBV5-4, the J call TRBJ2-5; TRBD2 might be the D (6 bases). The sequence derives from a woman older than 75 with active or convalescent COVID-19. Material: peripheral blood. This chain's CDR3 is CASSRGPGVETQYF. CDR3 in DNA: TGTGCCAGCAGCCGAGGACCGGGGGTGGAGACCCAGTACTTC. The full variable domain, in which reference TRBV5-4 and TRBJ2-5 provide the parts outside the CDR3, is ETGVTQSPTHLIKTRGQQVTLRCSSQSGHNTVSWYQQALGQGPQFIFQYYREEENGRGNFPPRFSGLQFPNYSSELNVNALELDDSALYLCASSRGPGVETQYFGPGTRLLVL.